This T cell receptor (beta chain) was sequenced in a study of tumor-infiltrating lymphocytes in primary liver carcinoma. Priming with a constant-region primer yielded TCR beta cDNA from 500 ng total RNA. Slightly modified ARM-PCR with three nested multiplex PCR rounds yielded TCR beta libraries. TRBV1-TRBV30 forward primers paired with a C-beta reverse primer drove the first two PCR rounds, roughly 10 cycles each. TCRdb reprocessed the multiplex PCR reads with MiXCR, giving one entry per CDR3 protein. Among under 110,000 distinct CDR3 sequences listed, more than 65% were seen once. This clonotype has only one observation. The junction shows a germline mismatch at one end, possibly a read error. For each extraction, RNA and DNA were obtained together from about 20-30 mg of unsorted bulk tissue. This CDR3 contains 16 residues. CDR1 is SGHNT and CDR2 is YENEEA in the germline V gene.

V is TRBV11-3 and J is TRBJ1-4, with unresolved D. This TCR was recovered from a woman aged 55-70 years with primary liver carcinoma and hepatitis B virus infection. Source material: liver tumor tissue from sampling region 2. Subset denoted: tumor region T2, inferior pole. In nucleotides, the CDR3 is TGTGCCAGCAGCTTAGATCGGGCCACCTCGACGGAAAAACCGTTTTTC. It yields the protein CASSLDRATSTEKPFF. Complete variable domain (other parts from reference TRBV11-3 and TRBJ1-4): EAGVVQSPRYKIIEKKQPVAFWCNPISGHNTLYWYLQNLGQGPELLIRYENEEAVDDSQLPKDRFSAERLKGVDSTLKIQPAELGDSAVYLCASSLDRATSTEKPFFGSGTQLSVL.